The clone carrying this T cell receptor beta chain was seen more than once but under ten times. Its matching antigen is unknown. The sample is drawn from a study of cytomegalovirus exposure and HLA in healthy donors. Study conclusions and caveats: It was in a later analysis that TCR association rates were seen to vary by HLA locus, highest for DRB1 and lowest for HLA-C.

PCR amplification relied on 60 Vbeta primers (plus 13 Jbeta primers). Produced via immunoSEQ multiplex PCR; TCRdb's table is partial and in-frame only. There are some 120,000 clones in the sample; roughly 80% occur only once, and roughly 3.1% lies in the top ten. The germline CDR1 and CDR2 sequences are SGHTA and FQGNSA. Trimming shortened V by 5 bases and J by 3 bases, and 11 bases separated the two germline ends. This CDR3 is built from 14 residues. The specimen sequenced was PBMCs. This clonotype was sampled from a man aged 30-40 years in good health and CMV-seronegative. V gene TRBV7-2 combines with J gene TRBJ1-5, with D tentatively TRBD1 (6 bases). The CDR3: CASSVTGPNQPQHF. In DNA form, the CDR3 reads TGTGCCAGCAGCGTGACAGGTCCCAATCAGCCCCAGCATTTT.